The 17 T cell receptor beta chains reported below all come from one sample, sequenced in a study of CD4+ T cells in melanoma. Measured with immunoSEQ multiplex PCR; TCRdb has only the in-frame clones, and not every one. This sample has about 21,000 clones; roughly 82% occur once, and the top ten carry approximately 4%. Material: cells from a culture (not recorded whether cultured in vitro). The source is a human donor with melanoma.

This clone was picked up one time. The rearrangement uses TRBV14 and TRBJ1-2; D perhaps matches TRBD1 (6 bases). In germline, CDR1 is SGHDN, CDR2 FVKESK. V gave up 2 bases and J gave up 4 bases, with 11 bases separating them. CDR3 size: 14 residues. The CDR3 is CASSQMDSFYGYTF. The CDR3 DNA follows: TGTGCCAGCAGCCAAATGGACAGCTTCTATGGCTACACCTTC.

The chain employs TRBV13 and TRBJ1-1, with D unresolved. V was trimmed by 2 bases and J by 7 bases, leaving 8 bases between them. This CDR3 comprises 12 residues. Germline V gives CDR1 PRHDT, CDR2 FYEKMQ (reference sequence). DNA of the CDR3: TGTGCCAGCAGCTTAACCCCAGGTGAAGCTTTCTTT. Protein sequence: CASSLTPGEAFF.

The V call is TRBV5-5, the J call TRBJ1-1; D is perhaps TRBD1 (6 bases). V was clipped by 4 bases and J by 1 base, with 11 bases between them. The CDR3 has 14 amino acids. Germline V gives CDR1 SGHKS, CDR2 YYEKEE (reference sequence). The DNA for the CDR3 is TGTGCCAGCAGCCCCGGGGGGGCGAACACTGAAGCTTTCTTT. This codes for CASSPGGANTEAFF.

This chain links TRBV11-2 with TRBJ1-1; D gene ambiguous. This CDR3 has 14 amino acids. V lost 7 bases and J lost 4, with 16 bases in between. CDR1 and CDR2 (germline): SGHAT, FQNNGV. CDR3 sequence: CASKTVVSGTEAFF. Here the CDR3 DNA reads TGTGCCAGCAAGACCGTAGTTTCGGGCACTGAAGCTTTCTTT.

By its share, this clone is medium-sized. This chain connects TRBV7-9 to TRBJ2-5; D is unclear. Trimming removed 4 bases from V and 7 bases from J, with 7 bases in between. This CDR3 is 11 amino acids long. Germline assignment: CDR1 SEHNR and CDR2 FQNEAQ (reference sequence). Written as DNA, the CDR3 is TGTGCCAGCAGCTCCTCCGCGACCCAGTACTTC. It encodes CASSSSATQYF.

The chain links TRBV5-8 to TRBJ2-3, with unresolved D. There are 14 residues in the CDR3. The V end lost 8 bases, the J end lost 0 bases, and 13 bases lay between the germline ends. Germline V gene lookup returns CDR1 SGHTS and CDR2 YDEGEE. The CDR3 protein is CASRRMTSTDTQYF. The CDR3, as DNA: TGTGCCAGTCGACGGATGACTAGCACAGATACGCAGTATTTT.

In its sample, this clone was seen once. This chain connects TRBV7-3 to TRBJ2-3; the match to TRBD2 covers 13 bases. The length of the CDR3 is 15 residues. CDR1 and CDR2 from the germline V gene are SGHTA and FQGTGA. The V gene end was trimmed by 5 bases and the J gene end by 5 bases; junction bases not matched to a gene: 4. In DNA form, the CDR3 reads TGTGCCAGCAGCGCGACTAGCGGGGGGATAGATACGCAGTATTTT. Its protein product is CASSATSGGIDTQYF.

The rearrangement links TRBV5-1 to TRBJ2-7, with D perhaps being TRBD1 or TRBD2 (6 bases each). The CDR3 runs 16 residues. The germline V gene has CDR1 SGHRS and CDR2 YFSETQ. Trimming removed 0 bases at V and 6 bases at J, with 19 bases between. This CDR3 is CASSLASWGAYGEQYF. CDR3 bases: TGCGCCAGCAGCTTGGCGTCCTGGGGGGCATACGGCGAGCAGTACTTC.

The rearrangement links TRBV10-3 to TRBJ1-1, with a weak D call TRBD1 (6 bases). The V end lost 7 bases, the J end lost 5 bases, and 17 bases lay between the germline ends. CDR1 is ENHRY and CDR2 is SYGVKD in the germline V gene. This CDR3 is 14 amino acids long. The CDR3 DNA follows: TGTGCCATCAAATCACAGGGACCAGAGACTGAAGCTTTCTTT. This sequence encodes CAIKSQGPETEAFF.

The chain is built from TRBV7-3 and TRBJ2-7; D gene unclear. The CDR3 spans 15 residues. The V gene's germline CDR1 is SGHTA and CDR2 FQGTGA. Trimming took 6 bases from V and 0 from J, leaving 15 bases between them. The CDR3 is CASRPPPYPSYEQYF. The CDR3 DNA sequence: TGTGCCAGCAGACCTCCACCGTACCCCTCCTACGAGCAGTACTTC.

In nucleotides, the CDR3 is TGTGCCACCAGCAGGGCAAGGGCTCTGGGTGAAGCTTTCTTT. Translated: CATSRARALGEAFF. The chain employs TRBV15 and TRBJ1-1; D is uncertain. The CDR3 covers 14 residues. V gave up 3 bases and J gave up 7 bases, with 15 bases separating them. From germline, CDR1 is LNHNV and CDR2 YYDKDF (reference sequence).

The chain joins TRBV2 to TRBJ1-2; perhaps TRBD1 as D (6 bases). The V gene's germline CDR1 is SNHLY and CDR2 FYNNEI. The CDR3 covers 14 residues. V gave up 7 bases and J gave up 9 bases, with 21 bases separating them. This CDR3 reads CASTPGHGGSRYTF. The CDR3, as DNA: TGTGCCAGCACCCCGGGACACGGGGGTAGTCGCTACACCTTC.

V usage is TRBV2 and J usage is TRBJ1-3; TRBD1 might be the D (6 bases). The germline V gene encodes CDR1 SNHLY and CDR2 FYNNEI. V lost 6 bases, J lost 0 bases, and 18 bases lay in between. The CDR3 sequence is 17 residues long. For the CDR3, the DNA is TGTGCCAGCAGCCGCTTAAGAAGGGGGTACTCTGGAAACACCATATATTTT. It translates to CASSRLRRGYSGNTIYF.

The chain links TRBV7-2 to TRBJ2-5; TRBD2 matches 12 bases. Germline V CDR1 and CDR2: SGHTA, FQGNSA. This CDR3 is built from 15 residues. Trimming cost V 5 bases and J 7 bases; bases outside gene matches: 8. CDR3 residues: CASSPPSSGGGTQYF. The CDR3 DNA follows: TGTGCCAGCAGCCCACCATCTAGCGGGGGGGGGACCCAGTACTTC.

The rearrangement joins TRBV5-1 to TRBJ1-2; 10 nucleotides align to TRBD1. This CDR3 has 16 residues. J was trimmed by 4 bases and V by 4 bases; bases with no gene match: 10. Germline CDR1 SGHRS, CDR2 YFSETQ. The CDR3 region is CASSPGRDRGLYGYTF. Written as DNA, the CDR3 is TGCGCCAGCAGCCCGGGCCGGGACAGGGGCCTCTATGGCTACACCTTC.

This rearrangement joins TRBV2 to TRBJ1-4; 9 nucleotides match TRBD1. In germline, CDR1 is SNHLY, CDR2 FYNNEI. Unmatched junction bases numbered 4, after V lost 6 bases and J lost 5 bases. The CDR3 has 14 residues. The CDR3 loop is CASRPGTGNEKLFF. The CDR3 region has the DNA TGTGCCAGCAGGCCCGGGACAGGGAATGAAAAACTGTTTTTT.

The rearrangement links TRBV6-1 to TRBJ2-3, with no clear D. Trimming pared 1 base from V and 8 bases from J, leaving 7 bases between. Germline V gene lookup returns CDR1 MNHNS and CDR2 SASEGT. The CDR3 is 12 amino acids. For the CDR3, the DNA is TGTGCCAGCAGTGAAGAGCCCCCTACGCAGTATTTT. Translating gives CASSEEPPTQYF.